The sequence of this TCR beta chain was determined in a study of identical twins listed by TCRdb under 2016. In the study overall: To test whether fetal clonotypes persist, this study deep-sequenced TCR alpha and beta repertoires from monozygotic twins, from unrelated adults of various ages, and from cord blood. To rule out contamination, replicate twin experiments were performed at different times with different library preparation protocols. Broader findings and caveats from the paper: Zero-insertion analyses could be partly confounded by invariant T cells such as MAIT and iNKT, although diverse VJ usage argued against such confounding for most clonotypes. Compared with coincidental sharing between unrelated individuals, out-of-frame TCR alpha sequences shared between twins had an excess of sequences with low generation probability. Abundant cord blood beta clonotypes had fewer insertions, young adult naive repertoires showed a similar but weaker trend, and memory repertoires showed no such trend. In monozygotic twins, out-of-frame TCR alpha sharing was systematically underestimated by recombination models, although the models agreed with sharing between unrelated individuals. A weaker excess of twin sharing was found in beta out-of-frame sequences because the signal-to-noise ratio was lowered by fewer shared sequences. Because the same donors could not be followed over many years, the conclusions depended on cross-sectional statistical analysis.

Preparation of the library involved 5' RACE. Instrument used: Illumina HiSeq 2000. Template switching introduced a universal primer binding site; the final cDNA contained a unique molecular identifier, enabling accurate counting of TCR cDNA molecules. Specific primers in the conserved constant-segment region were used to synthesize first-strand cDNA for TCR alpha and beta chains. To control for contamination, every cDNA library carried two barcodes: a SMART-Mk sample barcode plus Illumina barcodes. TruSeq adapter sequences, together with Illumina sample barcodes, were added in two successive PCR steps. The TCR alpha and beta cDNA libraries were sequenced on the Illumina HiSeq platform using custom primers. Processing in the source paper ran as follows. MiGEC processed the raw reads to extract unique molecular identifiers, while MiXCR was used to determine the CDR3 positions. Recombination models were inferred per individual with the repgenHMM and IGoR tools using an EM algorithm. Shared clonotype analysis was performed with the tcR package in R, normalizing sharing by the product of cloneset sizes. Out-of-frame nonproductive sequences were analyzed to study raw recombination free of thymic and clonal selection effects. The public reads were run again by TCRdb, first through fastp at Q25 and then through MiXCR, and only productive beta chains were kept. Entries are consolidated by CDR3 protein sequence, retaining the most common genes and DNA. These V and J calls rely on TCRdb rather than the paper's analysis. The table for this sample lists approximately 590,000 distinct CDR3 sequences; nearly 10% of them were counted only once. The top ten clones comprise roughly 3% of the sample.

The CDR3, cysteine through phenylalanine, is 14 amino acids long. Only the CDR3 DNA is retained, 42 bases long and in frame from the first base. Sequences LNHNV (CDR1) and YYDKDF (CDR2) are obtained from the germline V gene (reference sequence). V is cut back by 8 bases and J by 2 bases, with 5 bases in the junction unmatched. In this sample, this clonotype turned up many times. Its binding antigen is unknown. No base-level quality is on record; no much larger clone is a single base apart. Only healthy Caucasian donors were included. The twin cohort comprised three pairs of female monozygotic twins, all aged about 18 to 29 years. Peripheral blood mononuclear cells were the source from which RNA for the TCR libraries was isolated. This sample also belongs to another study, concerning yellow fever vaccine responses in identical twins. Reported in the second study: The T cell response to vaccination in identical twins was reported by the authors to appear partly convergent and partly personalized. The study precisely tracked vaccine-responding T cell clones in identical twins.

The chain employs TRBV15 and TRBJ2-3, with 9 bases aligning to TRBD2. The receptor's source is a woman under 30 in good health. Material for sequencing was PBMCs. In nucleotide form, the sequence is TGTGCCACCGCGGCGGGAGGGAACACAGATACGCAGTATTTT. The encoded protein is CATAAGGNTDTQYF.